Sequencing of this T cell receptor (beta chain) was carried out in a study of cytomegalovirus exposure and HLA in healthy donors (dated by TCRdb to about 2017). For the wider study: In an earlier analysis of 587 of the donors, around 300 Gb of sequence data and some 100 million unique TCR beta sequences from 150 million to 200 million T cells were reported. Among 398 genotyped donors of the cohort, an average of about 220,000 unique TCR beta nucleotide sequences was sequenced per donor, of which roughly 17% were non-productive. Roughly 5 DR-DQ haplotypes were treated as single units for association and clustering because of strong linkage in the cohort. To study patterns of TCR occurrence, a later analysis re-analyzed previously published TCR beta repertoires from around 700 donors and added high-resolution HLA genotyping. In a later genetic analysis, genome-wide SNP genotypes for about three fifths of the roughly 670 donors were used, and that subset was treated as a discovery cohort. HLA typing covered class I and class II loci at four-digit resolution. The T cell repertoires of roughly 660 subjects were profiled by immunosequencing and related to cytomegalovirus serostatus. An earlier analysis of nearly 600 of the donors applied high-throughput TCR beta sequencing to assess whether each TCR beta V gene segment acted as functional or pseudogenic. The aim of the study was to test whether cataloging public T cell receptors could identify signatures of past pathogen exposure. Along with the roughly 670-subject first cohort, a separate validation cohort of around 120 different subjects was used. An early release covering just under 650 HLA-typed donors comprised approximately 300 gigabases of sequencing data and tens of millions of unique TCR sequences. All discovery cohort repertoires had been generated on a single sequencing platform. Alongside the repertoire data, information on donor age, sex, ethnicity and CMV serostatus was compiled. Of the approximately 400 genotyped donors, 75% to 85% were placed in the genetic ancestry cluster associated with self-reported Caucasian donors. In the later analysis, no new phenotypic data were used to find candidate immune exposures; instead, reliance was placed on TCR beta sequences and their occurrence across donors. High-throughput TCR immunosequencing, statistical association of individual TCRs with disease status, and machine learning were combined to predict cytomegalovirus infection status. The number of typed donors differed by locus: about 620-640 for A, B, C, DRB1 and DQB1; approximately 530 for DQA1; approximately 600 for DPA1; and 400 to 480 for DPB1.

CDR1 and CDR2 were assigned from the germline V gene (reference sequence) as LNHDA and SQIVND. V and J lose 5 bases and 0 bases, and a span of 14 bases separates them. Counted from cysteine to phenylalanine, this CDR3 has 16 amino acids. The DNA shown is the 48-base CDR3, in frame from base 1. The cohort comprised under 700 healthy bone marrow donors. At the time of sampling, all cohort members were nominally healthy, though unrecorded immune exposures were likely present. The donor was CMV seropositive and was included in the group of approximately 300 seropositive cohort members. A peripheral blood sample was provided by each donor, and peripheral blood mononuclear cells were used for TCR beta sequencing. Genomic DNA was extracted from the blood cell samples with the Qiagen DNeasy Blood Extraction Kit. Receptor libraries were prepared by the immunoSEQ multiplex PCR assay. A mixture of 60 forward primers for TCR Vbeta segments and 13 reverse primers for TCR Jbeta segments was used in the multiplex PCR. A multiplex PCR assay on genomic DNA amplified the CDR3 region of rearranged TCR beta genes. On the Illumina HiSeq System, the amplified TCR beta libraries were sequenced as 87-base-pair reads. The study's processing was this. A later analysis tallied around 82 million unique TCR beta chains across the 700 or so repertoires, and roughly 11 million of those chains were shared by two or more donors. To remove PCR and sequencing errors, raw reads were error-corrected and collapsed into unique sequences using a nearest-neighbor algorithm that merged closely related sequences. CDR3 sequences were aligned to IMGT reference sequences to assign V, D and J gene segments. For a sequence to be retained, a match of at least six nucleotides to both a V gene segment and a J gene segment was required. Rearrangements were called productive when the CDR3 lacked stop codons and stayed in frame with V and J; all others were non-productive. Following IMGT convention, CDR3 was defined as the stretch from the second conserved V-encoded cysteine to the conserved J-encoded phenylalanine. In an earlier analysis of more than 550 of the donors, sequences lacking an unambiguous match to a single V gene segment were excluded. An earlier analysis of several hundred of the donors called V segments functional above 56.7% productive rearrangements and segregating when the between-donor standard deviation exceeded 5%. To diagnose cytomegalovirus status from the catalog of TCR beta chain sequences, a statistical classification framework was built. V and J gene assignment, in a later analysis, came from comparing TCR nucleotide sequences with IMGT/GENE-DB human TR gene sequences. Using the TCRdist pipeline, a later analysis assigned CDR3 sequences along with most-parsimonious VDJ recombination scenarios. In a later analysis, each TCR beta chain was defined by its CDR3 amino acid sequence together with its V-gene family, and reads without a unique V-gene family were excluded. To address suspected cross-contamination and a sequencing artifact, a later analysis removed around 590 highly shared, low-generation-probability nucleotide sequences. In a later analysis, a clonal expansion index for each public chain was calculated from normalized within-repertoire ranks of inferred template counts. Generation probabilities in a later analysis came from a VDJ recombination model fitted to out-of-frame rearrangements, and those results were checked against IGoR. A later analysis scored TCR-TCR, TCR-HLA and TCR-CMV co-occurrence with hypergeometric tests, applying a repertoire-size bias correction to TCR pairs. In a later analysis, false discovery rates were estimated by permuting HLA or CMV assignments 20 times. A later analysis grouped co-occurring TCRs with DBSCAN, adding TCRdist sequence similarity when clustering within HLA-allele-positive subsets. For co-occurrence clustering, repertoires with fewer than 30,000 or more than 120,000 public chains were excluded, along with roughly five repertoires with anomalous nucleotide sharing. TCRdb stores this immuneACCESS table with in-frame sequences only. Part of the clones is absent; in the studies checked, under half of the shortfall reflects unresolved V genes, and no reason is known for the rest. The D gene and trimming were derived from the DNA, and the V and J assignments and clone size from that table. Here the sample has 150,000 to 200,000 clones; 70% to 90% occur a single time. In total, the top ten clones hold 7.5% to 10% of the sample.

The full study reports these points: According to a later analysis, parvovirus B19, influenza, CMV and Epstein-Barr virus appeared linked to several top co-occurrence clusters. Cytomegalovirus status was reported to be diagnosed by the classifier with high specificity and sensitivity in both the original and validation cohorts. In the study, 150 to 200 TCR beta chains were listed as associated with cytomegalovirus. A further reported finding was that TCR beta sequences accurately predicted the HLA-A and HLA-B alleles for most subjects in the first cohort. Linkage disequilibrium might explain the correlated functional status among segregating V segments, but an unknown experimental factor could not be excluded. The 87-base-pair reads could not distinguish some IMGT-functional V segments, including TRBV6-2 and TRBV6-3, so those segments were excluded. In a later analysis, most CMV-associated TCR beta chains were found to appear HLA-restricted, with HLA associations seemingly driven largely by CMV exposure. According to the authors, the approach could potentially be generalized to other disease states and immunological phenotypes. V-gene and J-gene trimming of TCR beta chains was associated with a missense DCLRE1C variant in a later genetic analysis, and the association was replicated in an independent cohort. The sequencing pipeline was judged likely to have produced a cluster of highly shared sequence variants as a technical artifact. In vitro tests confirmed that three of the cytomegalovirus-associated TCR beta chains recognize cytomegalovirus antigens. The presence/absence analyses assumed that sequencing depth was roughly uniform across donors, and that assumption may not be true. An earlier analysis of some 590 of the donors showed that most TCR beta V segments appeared in productive rearrangements either about 90% or about 30% of the time, which broadly matched IMGT annotations. Because HLA typing was unavailable for some donors at each locus, only the typed subset was used in association tests. When HLA alleles, especially DR and DQ, strongly co-occurred, attributing TCR associations to individual alleles was difficult. In a later analysis, HLA-associated TCR beta chains were found to be more clonally expanded and to have lower generation probabilities than equally common non-associated chains. While some public TCRs were present in many individuals, most TCR sequences turned up only very rarely across donors. Specific HLA alleles were associated with 18,000 or so TCR beta sequences at a false discovery rate of 0.05 in a later analysis. The cohort was sequenced for TCR beta chains only, and without alpha or paired-chain data the features that could be detected were limited. In a later analysis, TCR association rates were found to vary across HLA loci, with the most associated TCRs seen for DRB1 alleles and the fewest for HLA-C alleles. In a later genetic analysis, fewer N-insertions in productive TCRs were reported among donors in an Asian-associated ancestry cluster than the 666-donor mean. Because counts were too low, more than 15 rarely observed V segments, including chromosome 9 orphons, were excluded from the earlier analysis of fewer than 650 of the donors. For the cohort, immune exposure information was limited to CMV serostatus.

A note on this clone: What antigen it recognizes has not been identified. There are no base qualities to consult, and no much larger clone falls within one base.

Sequencing was performed on PBMCs. This receptor was obtained from a man aged 18-30 years in good health and CMV-seropositive. The rearranged chain carries TRBV19 and TRBJ2-1, and possibly TRBD2, on 6 matching bases. The encoded CDR3 is CASSDRSSDSYNEQFF. The DNA reads TGTGCCAGTAGTGATCGCTCTAGCGACTCCTACAATGAGCAGTTCTTC.